This T cell receptor beta chain came from a study of preoperative IRX-2 immunotherapy in early breast cancer. Documented treatment: preoperative locoregional IRX-2 cytokine immunotherapy. Samples came from a phase Ib trial of preoperative locoregional IRX-2 cytokine immunotherapy. This clone was seen only a few times. The germline CDR1 and CDR2 sequences are SGHRS and YFSETQ. V lost 0 bases to trimming and J lost 6 bases; unmatched junction nucleotides: 3. CDR3 length equals 14 residues. The assay was immunoSEQ multiplex PCR, and TCRdb's table has in-frame clones only and misses some. The table lists about 98,000 clones, more than 80% of them singletons.

The source of this sequence is a human donor with breast cancer. Sequences were derived from tumor tissue, sampled after IRX-2 immunotherapy. The chain recombines TRBV5-1 with TRBJ2-7, with TRBD2 matching 10 bases. CDR3 amino acids: CASSLVLAGAEQYF. The CDR3 DNA reads TGCGCCAGCAGCTTGGTTCTAGCGGGAGCCGAGCAGTACTTC.